This TCR beta chain was recovered during a study of T cells after yellow fever vaccination. Study-wide context: It was SMART-Seq v4 Ultra Low Input that prepared the fractions with low cell numbers. Study-level points and caveats: Reappearance after the booster was observed for most primary-vaccination clones (96% CD4, roughly 90% CD8).

In its sample, this clonotype was seen a few times. Its antigen is not known. Germline V gene data show CDR1 as GTSNPN and CDR2 as SVGIG (reference sequence). The V gene end was trimmed by 0 bases and the J gene end by 7 bases; junction bases not matched to a gene: 7. The CDR3 totals 14 residues. TCRdb passed the 5' RACE reads through MiXCR, listing each CDR3 protein once. The sample holds some 320,000 distinct CDR3 sequences, 4.1% seen once. Here the sequenced sample was PBMCs, taken 5 days after the yellow fever booster vaccination. The V and J genes are TRBV30 and TRBJ1-1, with 8 bases that match TRBD1. The sequence derives from a young man who received the YFV17D yellow fever vaccine. This chain's CDR3 is CAWSVGTGPNEAFF. Here the CDR3 DNA reads TGTGCCTGGAGTGTCGGGACAGGACCAAATGAAGCTTTCTTT.